Following are 9 T cell receptor beta chains from one sample sequenced in a study of cytomegalovirus exposure and HLA in healthy donors. PCR was performed using 60 Vbeta and 13 Jbeta primers. Assay: immunoSEQ multiplex PCR; the TCRdb copy retains only in-frame clones and omits some. The sample lists around 130,000 clones, around three quarters occurring once. Source material: PBMCs. Receptors were obtained from a man aged 25-45 years in good health and CMV-seronegative.

The chain has TRBV10-1 and TRBJ1-2, with D tentatively TRBD1 (5 bases). Trimming stripped 0 bases from V and 6 bases from J, with 8 bases between. The CDR3 extends over 13 amino acids. Germline V gene lookup returns CDR1 WNHNN and CDR2 SYGVQD (reference sequence). The CDR3 spells CASSESGVDGYTF. CDR3 DNA: TGCGCCAGCAGTGAGTCAGGGGTGGATGGCTACACCTTC.

The J gene is TRBJ2-1, the V gene TRBV28, with a weak D call TRBD1 (6 bases). CDR3 size: 15 residues. V lost 9 bases and J 0 bases, leaving 15 bases between the germline ends. CDR1 MDHEN and CDR2 SYDVKM come from the germline V gene. The CDR3 DNA follows: TGTGCCAGTTCTACAGGGAGCGACTCCTACAATGAGCAGTTCTTC. Residues: CASSTGSDSYNEQFF.

The chain links TRBV6-5 to TRBJ2-3; 7 nucleotides match TRBD2. The CDR3 is 15 residues long. Germline V lookup: CDR1 MNHEY, CDR2 SVGAGI. The trim removed 5 bases at V and 3 bases at J, leaving 8 bases unmatched. CDR3 loop: CASSPRGTTTDTQYF. CDR3 nucleotide sequence: TGTGCCAGCAGTCCGCGGGGGACGACGACAGATACGCAGTATTTT.

V is TRBV7-2 and J is TRBJ2-5; 9 bases agree with TRBD2. The CDR3 has 18 amino acids. Germline CDR1 reads SGHTA; CDR2 reads FQGNSA. The V gene end was trimmed by 0 bases and the J gene end by 9 bases; junction bases not matched to a gene: 17. CDR3 sequence (DNA): TGTGCCAGCAGCTTAGCCGTGAGGGCGGGAGGGGGGTCGGAGGCCCAGTACTTC. Protein product: CASSLAVRAGGGSEAQYF.

This chain uses TRBV6-1 with TRBJ2-3, with 7 bases aligning to TRBD1. The germline gives CDR1 MNHNS, CDR2 SASEGT. The CDR3 loop spans 14 amino acids. V shed 7 bases, J shed 6 bases, and the junction held 10 bases outside the gene matches. The CDR3 protein is CASTRDSTFDTQYF. Written as DNA, the CDR3 is TGTGCCAGCACCAGGGACAGCACCTTTGATACGCAGTATTTT.

With respect to this clone: The germline gene is not matched at one end of the junction; a read error may be the cause. The V gene is TRBV7-7, the J gene TRBJ2-5; 7 positions match TRBD2. From germline, CDR1 is SSHAT and CDR2 FNYEAQ (reference sequence). The CDR3 length is 15 residues. This chain's CDR3 is CASSLSLAGRETQYF. The CDR3 DNA is TGTGCTAGCAGCTTAAGTTTGGCCGGGAGGGAGACCCAGTACTTC.

The CDR3 reads CASSSPRGYTF. CDR3 DNA: TGTGCCAGCAGCTCCCCACGGGGCTACACCTTC. This chain links TRBV5-6 with TRBJ1-2; D gene unclear. Germline V gene lookup returns CDR1 SGHDT and CDR2 YYEEEE. This CDR3 spans 11 amino acids. V lost 3 bases and J 8 bases, leaving 8 bases between the germline ends.

The rearrangement links TRBV5-4 to TRBJ2-3; 9 bases match TRBD1. The germline V gene has CDR1 SGHNT and CDR2 YYREEE (reference sequence). J lost 1 base, V lost 2 bases, and 2 bases had no gene match. This CDR3 region has 15 residues. CDR3 amino acids: CASSFRTGGTDTQYF. CDR3 bases: TGTGCCAGCAGCTTCAGGACAGGGGGCACAGATACGCAGTATTTT. The full variable domain, completed using reference TRBV5-4 and TRBJ2-3, is ETGVTQSPTHLIKTRGQQVTLRCSSQSGHNTVSWYQQALGQGPQFIFQYYREEENGRGNFPPRFSGLQFPNYSSELNVNALELDDSALYLCASSFRTGGTDTQYFGPGTRLTVL.

The chain joins TRBV5-6 to TRBJ2-1, with a weak D call TRBD1 (5 bases). The V end lost 6 bases, the J end lost 9 bases, and 22 bases lay between the germline ends. Germline V gene lookup returns CDR1 SGHDT and CDR2 YYEEEE. This CDR3 comprises 15 residues. The CDR3 DNA sequence: TGTGCCAGCAACTCCGTAGGGGCCGGATCGGGTGAGCAGTTCTTC. Translated, it gives CASNSVGAGSGEQFF.